The 8 T cell receptor beta chains below all came from one sample that was sequenced in a study of T cell responses to AZD1222 COVID-19 vaccine. Produced via immunoSEQ multiplex PCR; TCRdb's table is partial and in-frame only. The table has more than 150,000 clones, approximately 92% seen once. Sequenced here: peripheral blood, sampled on day 0 of AZD1222 vaccination. The receptors stem from an adult in good health.

CDR3 region: CSVEGGQYGYTF. The CDR3 coding sequence is TGCAGCGTTGAAGGGGGGCAGTATGGCTACACCTTC. The chain combines TRBV29-1 with TRBJ1-2; a possible D gene is TRBD1 (6 bases). Germline loops: CDR1 SQVTM, CDR2 ANQGSEA. The CDR3 runs to 12 residues. V gave up 1 base and J gave up 5 bases, with 8 bases separating them.

The chain uses TRBV7-8 and TRBJ2-2, with a tentative D call TRBD2 (6 bases). Germline CDR1 SGHVS, CDR2 FQNEAQ. The V gene lost 2 bases and the J gene lost 4 bases, with 11 bases spanning the gap. The CDR3 sequence is 15 residues long. The CDR3 sequence: CASSLSGRGTGELFF. The CDR3 DNA follows: TGTGCCAGCAGCTTATCCGGGCGGGGCACCGGGGAGCTGTTTTTT.

The genes are TRBV12-3 or TRBV12-4 and TRBJ1-2, with D maybe TRBD1 (6 bases). The CDR3 is made up of 13 amino acids. The germline V and J ends were trimmed by 7 bases and 9 bases, with 18 bases remaining between them. CDR3 DNA sequence: TGTGCCAGCACACTGGGCAGGGGCAGAAGCTACACCTTC. Its translation is CASTLGRGRSYTF.

The chain employs TRBV25-1 and TRBJ1-2, with D possibly matching TRBD1 (6 bases). The CDR3 loop spans 17 amino acids. Trimming cost V 2 bases and J 5 bases, with 21 bases left between them. CDR1 and CDR2 from the germline V gene are MGHDK and SYGVNS. The CDR3 is CASSELTGTRGRYGYTF. CDR3 in DNA: TGTGCCAGCAGTGAACTCACCGGGACAAGGGGTCGGTATGGCTACACCTTC.

The rearrangement uses TRBV11-2 and TRBJ2-1, with D perhaps matching TRBD1 (5 bases). From germline, CDR1 is SGHAT and CDR2 FQNNGV. V gave up 3 bases and J gave up 15 bases, with 18 bases separating them. The CDR3 runs 13 residues. CDR3 residues: CASSLTRAPPRFF. CDR3 in DNA: TGTGCCAGCAGCTTGACCAGGGCCCCGCCTCGGTTCTTC. Combining the CDR3 with reference TRBV11-2 and TRBJ2-1 gives the whole variable domain EAGVAQSPRYKIIEKRQSVAFWCNPISGHATLYWYQQILGQGPKLLIQFQNNGVVDDSQLPKDRFSAERLKGVDSTLKIQPAKLEDSAVYLCASSLTRAPPRFFGPGTRLTVL.

In the case of this clone: Other DNA sequences in the same sample also yield this CDR3. The chain joins TRBV19 to TRBJ1-1, with no clear D. The germline gives CDR1 LNHDA, CDR2 SQIVND (reference sequence). V lost 5 bases and J lost 0, with 10 bases in between. The CDR3 is 14 amino acids. This CDR3 reads CASSPAGLNTEAFF. CDR3 nucleotide sequence: TGTGCCAGTAGTCCGGCAGGCTTGAACACTGAAGCTTTCTTT.

This chain uses TRBV9 with TRBJ1-6; no reliable D call. The germline V gene encodes CDR1 SGDLS and CDR2 YYNGEE. V was trimmed by 3 bases and J by 9 bases, leaving 13 bases between them. The CDR3 runs 14 residues. CDR3 protein: CASSDPGSSSPLHF. The CDR3 nucleotides are TGTGCCAGCAGCGACCCAGGTAGTAGTTCACCCCTCCACTTT. The variable domain in full, completed from reference TRBV9 and TRBJ1-6, reads DSGVTQTPKHLITATGQRVTLRCSPRSGDLSVYWYQQSLDQGLQFLIQYYNGEERAKGNILERFSAQQFPDLHSELNLSSLELGDSALYFCASSDPGSSSPLHFGNGTRLTVT.

This chain links TRBV19 with TRBJ1-2; tentative D call: TRBD1 (5 bases). Germline V gene sequence: CDR1 LNHDA, CDR2 SQIVND (reference sequence). V lost 7 bases to trimming and J lost 4 bases, with 7 bases between them. The CDR3 sequence is 11 residues long. CDR3 coding DNA: TGTGCCAGTACAGGGCGCTATGGCTACACCTTC. Translating it yields CASTGRYGYTF.